The 15 T cell receptor beta chains given below trace back to one sample, sequenced in a study of T-cell reconstitution after alpha-beta-depleted transplantation in children. Unique molecular identifiers tagged the TCRbeta library. TCRdb redid the calling of the PCR reads with MiXCR, one entry per CDR3 protein. This sample yields roughly 500,000 distinct CDR3 sequences, of which over 9.5% are seen a single time; around 2% belongs to the top ten. Specimen: PBMCs, collected before TCRalphabeta/CD19-depleted stem cell transplant. Receptors originate from a child aged 2-15 years with inherited bone marrow failure, due to receive a stem cell transplant.

Many counts were recorded for this clonotype. The CDR3 sequence: CSVLVGKGELFF. CDR3 DNA sequence: TGCAGCGTTTTAGTGGGAAAGGGGGAGCTGTTTTTT. The chain is built from TRBV29-1 and TRBJ2-2; D ambiguous. V was cut by 5 bases and J by 8 bases, with 12 bases left in between. Germline-derived CDR1 and CDR2 are SQVTM and ANQGSEA. The CDR3 sequence is 12 residues long.

This clonotype showed up just a few times. CDR3 nucleotide sequence: TGTGCCAGTAGTATGAATTCGGCAGGGAGTGGCTACACCTTC. It specifies CASSMNSAGSGYTF. This sequence joins TRBV19 and TRBJ1-2; the D gene is possibly TRBD1 (5 bases). This CDR3 has 14 residues. V shed 3 bases and J shed 7 bases, with 15 bases lying between them. Looked up from germline, CDR1 is LNHDA and CDR2 is SQIVND (reference sequence).

This clonotype was seen at least ten times. The rearrangement joins TRBV7-8 to TRBJ2-7; 10 bases are a match to TRBD2. V was pared by 2 bases and J by 7 bases, with 8 bases of the junction left unmatched. The CDR3 is made up of 15 amino acids. The germline CDR1 and CDR2 sequences are SGHVS and FQNEAQ. CDR3 residues: CASSLFLAGAGEQYF. In DNA, the CDR3 is TGTGCCAGCAGCTTATTTCTAGCGGGAGCGGGGGAGCAGTACTTC.

The chain has TRBV30 and TRBJ2-1, with 10 positions matching TRBD2. With V trimmed by 4 bases and J by 4 bases, 7 bases remained unmatched. Germline lookup yields CDR1 GTSNPN and CDR2 SVGIG (reference sequence). CDR3 length: 15 residues. In nucleotides, the CDR3 is TGTGCCTGGATACCATCTAGCGGGAGTTACAATGAGCAGTTCTTC. It yields the protein CAWIPSSGSYNEQFF.

This clonotype was picked up many times. The chain carries TRBV3-1 and TRBJ1-2; D may be TRBD1 (5 bases). The germline V gene has CDR1 LGHDT and CDR2 YNNKEL (reference sequence). The CDR3 totals 12 residues. Deletions cut 0 bases from V and 7 bases from J, with 6 bases between. The CDR3 sequence: CASSQEGLGYTF. In DNA form, the CDR3 reads TGTGCCAGCAGCCAAGAGGGACTTGGCTACACCTTC.

Notes on this clonotype: A much larger clone is a single base away; this may be a read error. V and J are TRBV24-1 and TRBJ2-2; D perhaps matches TRBD2 (5 bases). Germline V lookup: CDR1 KGHDR, CDR2 SFDVKD. CDR3 size: 15 residues. DNA of the CDR3: TGTGCCACCAGTGATCCCGGACTGAACACCGGGCAGCTGTTTTTT. This gives the protein CATSDPGLNTGQLFF.

In this sample, this clonotype turned up many times. The rearrangement uses TRBV7-2 and TRBJ1-5; D gene unclear. This CDR3 spans 14 amino acids. The germline V gene has CDR1 SGHTA and CDR2 FQGNSA. V gave up 2 bases and J gave up 5 bases, with 10 bases separating them. The CDR3 reads CASSLRWFDQPQHF. In DNA form, the CDR3 reads TGTGCCAGCAGCTTACGATGGTTCGATCAGCCCCAGCATTTT.

The chain carries TRBV27 and TRBJ1-2; 8 bases line up with TRBD1. The V gene end was trimmed by 3 bases and the J gene end by 6 bases; junction bases not matched to a gene: 3. Per germline, CDR1 MNHEY and CDR2 SMNVEV (reference sequence). The CDR3 contains 13 residues. The CDR3 region is CASSFPTGDGYTF. In nucleotides, the CDR3 is TGTGCCAGCAGTTTCCCGACAGGGGATGGCTACACCTTC.

In this sample, this clonotype turned up many times. V gene TRBV27 combines with J gene TRBJ2-1; TRBD2 matches at 7 bases. Germline assignment: CDR1 MNHEY and CDR2 SMNVEV (reference sequence). The V and J ends lost 0 bases and 4 bases, in that order; junction bases with no gene match: 3. This CDR3 is built from 15 residues. The CDR3 protein is CASSLSVGGYNEQFF. The CDR3 nucleotides read TGTGCCAGCAGTTTATCGGTGGGAGGGTACAATGAGCAGTTCTTC.

This clonotype was observed at least ten times. The gene calls are TRBV12-3 or TRBV12-4 and TRBJ2-2; no clear D. CDR3 length equals 12 residues. Trimming shortened V by 2 bases and J by 4 bases, and 2 bases separated the two germline ends. The CDR3 region has the DNA TGTGCCAGCAGTTTACCCACCGGGGAGCTGTTTTTT. Amino acids: CASSLPTGELFF.

This clonotype occurred many times. The chain recombines TRBV5-1 with TRBJ2-1; 14 bases align to TRBD2. The V and J ends lost 4 bases and 3 bases, in that order; junction bases with no gene match: 21. Germline CDR1 reads SGHRS; CDR2 reads YFSETQ. This CDR3 region has 22 residues. CDR3 amino acids: CASSVGLAGVRGVNDDYNEQFF. The CDR3 nucleotides are TGCGCCAGCAGCGTGGGACTAGCGGGAGTTAGGGGGGTTAATGACGACTACAATGAGCAGTTCTTC.

The rearrangement links TRBV11-2 to TRBJ2-7; 7 bases line up with TRBD2. Germline loops: CDR1 SGHAT, CDR2 FQNNGV. The ends lost 2 bases at V and 2 bases at J; junction bases unmatched: 15. This CDR3 comprises 18 residues. The CDR3 DNA reads as TGTGCCAGCAGCTTATACCCCTGGGTGTTGGCGGGGGCCTACGAGCAGTACTTC. Amino acid sequence: CASSLYPWVLAGAYEQYF.

This clonotype has only one observation. It may be a read error: a sequence one base away is much more abundant. The rearrangement joins TRBV10-3 to TRBJ2-7, with 7 nucleotides matching TRBD2. CDR3 length: 13 residues. CDR1 ENHRY and CDR2 SYGVKD come from the germline V gene. V trimming: 7 bases; J trimming: 5 bases; junction bases outside the gene matches: 8. The CDR3 protein is CAITSGGSHEQYF. The CDR3 DNA follows: TGTGCCATCACGTCGGGAGGATCGCACGAGCAGTACTTC.

This clonotype occurred a few times. V and J are TRBV24-1 and TRBJ2-3; D possibly corresponds to TRBD1 (5 bases). Trimming took off 2 bases at V and 9 bases at J, with 11 bases between the two ends. The germline V gene has CDR1 KGHDR and CDR2 SFDVKD. The length of the CDR3 is 13 residues. The CDR3 loop reads CATSDSTVTTQYF. The DNA of the CDR3 is TGTGCCACCAGTGATTCGACAGTAACCACGCAGTATTTT.

The V and J genes are TRBV4-3 and TRBJ2-2; a weak D match, TRBD1 (5 bases). Germline assignment: CDR1 LGHNA and CDR2 YSLEER. There are 14 residues in the CDR3. Deletions cut 5 bases from V and 3 bases from J, with 10 bases between. Here the CDR3 DNA reads TGCGCCAGCAGCATACAGGTATACACCGGGGAGCTGTTTTTT. Translated, it gives CASSIQVYTGELFF.